Listed below are T cell receptor beta chains from one sample, sequenced in a study of blood T cell repertoires in COVID-19. Only in-frame clones appear in the TCRdb table, and some are missing; sequencing was by immunoSEQ multiplex PCR. The repertoire consists of over 250,000 clones, with more than 85% occurring once and the leading ten covering just over 2.5%. Sequencing was carried out using peripheral blood. The receptor set was obtained from a person between 18 and 35 years old with COVID-19, enrolled during active disease. CDR3s include the opening cysteine and the closing phenylalanine or tryptophan. D genes are given only for firm matches. Size tells how often a clone was seen (once, few, many) or the class of an expanded clone, and some rows leave it out.

.	.	TRBV6-2/TRBV6-3	TRBJ1-1	CASRYYWESTEAFF	TGTGCCAGCAGGTACTACTGGGAGAGCACTGAAGCTTTCTTT
.	once	TRBV21-1	TRBJ1-5	CASSQRGINSNQPQHF	TGTGCCAGCAGCCAAAGGGGGATTAATAGCAATCAGCCCCAGCATTTT
.	.	TRBV30	TRBJ1-1	CAWHPGTSNTEAFF	TGTGCCTGGCACCCCGGGACTTCAAACACTGAAGCTTTCTTT
.	.	TRBV6-2/TRBV6-3	TRBJ2-7	CASSYLGTRGAKF	TGTGCCAGCAGTTACCTCGGTACCCGCGGGGCTAAATTC
.	.	TRBV7-9	TRBJ1-1	CASSQGVNTEAFF	TGTGCCAGCAGCCAAGGGGTGAACACTGAAGCTTTCTTT
.	.	TRBV10-3	TRBJ2-3	CAIGLSTDTQYF	TGTGCCATCGGGCTTAGCACAGATACGCAGTATTTT
.	.	TRBV12-3/TRBV12-4	TRBJ1-2	CASSFLDYGYTF	TGTGCCAGCAGTTTTTTAGATTATGGCTACACCTTC
.	once	TRBV28	TRBJ2-1	CASSGRDSRAYNEQFF	TGTGCCAGCAGTGGGCGGGACTCCCGGGCCTACAATGAGCAGTTCTTC
TRBD1	.	TRBV6-1	TRBJ1-2	CASSEGTGWSYGYTF	TGTGCCAGCAGTGAGGGGACAGGGTGGAGCTATGGCTACACCTTC
.	.	TRBV10-2	TRBJ2-5	CASSWGRGETQYF	TGCGCCAGCAGTTGGGGAAGGGGAGAGACCCAGTACTTC
.	.	TRBV15	TRBJ2-5	CATSRVASSKETQYF	TGTGCCACCAGCAGAGTTGCTAGCAGTAAAGAGACCCAGTACTTC
TRBD1	once	TRBV20-1	TRBJ1-6	CSAGTAVHF	TGCAGTGCGGGGACAGCGGTCCACTTT
TRBD1	.	TRBV5-1	TRBJ2-7	CASSGGQGTYEQYF	TGCGCCAGCAGCGGGGGACAGGGTACCTACGAGCAGTACTTC
.	.	TRBV7-2	TRBJ1-3	CASSRGDTIYF	TGTGCCAGCAGCCGGGGGGACACCATATATTTT
TRBD1	.	TRBV12-3/TRBV12-4	TRBJ1-2	CASIPTGATGYTF	TGTGCCAGCATCCCGACAGGGGCTACTGGCTACACCTTC
.	.	TRBV19	TRBJ1-2	CASSPGPTGSYGYTF	TGTGCCAGTAGTCCCGGCCCCACAGGGAGCTATGGCTACACCTTC
TRBD1	.	TRBV29-1	TRBJ2-5	CSVVGDSKETQYF	TGCAGCGTTGTGGGGGACAGTAAAGAGACCCAGTACTTC
TRBD1	.	TRBV5-6	TRBJ1-2	CASSFRDRPNYGYTF	TGTGCCAGCAGCTTCCGGGACAGACCTAACTATGGCTACACCTTC
TRBD2	.	TRBV24-1	TRBJ2-3	CATRSGTSGRTSTDTQYF	TGTGCCACCAGGTCCGGGACTAGCGGAAGAACTAGCACAGATACGCAGTATTTT
.	.	TRBV4-3	TRBJ2-2	CASSQDHGMVAGELFF	TGCGCCAGCAGCCAAGATCACGGGATGGTCGCCGGGGAGCTGTTTTTT
TRBD1	.	TRBV5-5	TRBJ2-5	CASSFYDRVVLETQYF	TGTGCCAGCAGCTTTTACGACAGGGTGGTTTTGGAGACCCAGTACTTC
.	.	TRBV12-3/TRBV12-4	TRBJ1-5	CASSSSQPQHF	TGTGCCAGCAGTTCATCTCAGCCCCAGCATTTT
TRBD2	.	TRBV7-9	TRBJ2-4	CASSLGEGLAKNIQYF	TGTGCCAGCAGCTTAGGGGAGGGTCTGGCCAAAAACATTCAGTACTTC
.	.	TRBV27	TRBJ1-1	CASSFWAIAGGTEAFF	TGTGCCAGCAGTTTTTGGGCAATCGCCGGGGGCACTGAAGCTTTCTTT